This is a list of T cell receptor beta chains from one sample in a study of T cell responses to AZD1222 COVID-19 vaccine. Profiling relied on immunoSEQ multiplex PCR, and the TCRdb table lists in-frame clones only, not all of them. Among tens of thousands of clones, approximately 86% were seen once, and the ten largest hold 6.8%. The input for sequencing was peripheral blood, taken on day 0 of AZD1222 vaccination. These TCRs come from an adult in good health. CDR3s include the opening cysteine and the closing phenylalanine or tryptophan. The D gene is left open where the match is weak. The size entry is marked missing in some rows and otherwise reads once, few, many or a size class.

V gene	D gene	J gene	clone size	CDR3 DNA	CDR3 protein
TRBV9	TRBD1	TRBJ1-6	.	TGTGCCAGCAGCGCCCGGGGACAGGCGGATTTCTATAATTCACCCCTCCACTTT	CASSARGQADFYNSPLHF
TRBV11-2	TRBD2	TRBJ2-5	.	TGTGCCAGCAGCTTACCAGAGTGGGGGGGCCAGTACTTC	CASSLPEWGGQYF
TRBV6-5	.	TRBJ1-2	.	TGTGCCAGCAGTTACCCGCAGGGTAATTATGGCTACACCTTC	CASSYPQGNYGYTF
TRBV7-2	.	TRBJ2-3	.	TGTGCCAGCAGCCTCAGTGGCGCAGATACGCAGTATTTT	CASSLSGADTQYF
TRBV2	.	TRBJ2-7	.	TGTGCCAGCACTCCTAAGCGGGCGAGCTACGAGCAGTACTTC	CASTPKRASYEQYF
TRBV7-9	TRBD1	TRBJ1-2	.	TGTGCCAGCAGCTTAGCGGGGACAGGGAACTATGGCTACACCTTC	CASSLAGTGNYGYTF
TRBV2	.	TRBJ2-7	.	TGTGCCAGCAGTAATGACTACGAGCAGTACTTC	CASSNDYEQYF
TRBV12-3/TRBV12-4	.	TRBJ2-5	.	TGTGCCAGCAGGGAGGAAGAGACCCAGTACTTC	CASREEETQYF
TRBV7-9	.	TRBJ2-1	.	TGTGCCGGTGAGACGGCCGCAGTCAATGAGCAGTTCTTC	CAGETAAVNEQFF
TRBV7-3	.	TRBJ1-1	.	TGTGCCAGCAGCTTAACGGGTGGACAGTCGGAAGCTTTCTTT	CASSLTGGQSEAFF
TRBV28	.	TRBJ2-7	.	TGTGCCACTGGGAAAGGCTCCTACGAGCAGTACTTC	CATGKGSYEQYF
TRBV30	.	TRBJ1-6	.	TGTGCCTGGAGTGTAGTGCGGTTCGGCTCCTATAATTCACCCCTCCACTTT	CAWSVVRFGSYNSPLHF
TRBV16	.	TRBJ1-6	.	TGTGCCAGCAGCCAATCCCTCACCAGACCCCTCCACTTT	CASSQSLTRPLHF
TRBV6-4	TRBD2	TRBJ2-1	.	TGTGCCAGCAGTGACTCAGATACCGGGGGGAATGAGCAGTTCTTC	CASSDSDTGGNEQFF
TRBV19	.	TRBJ2-1	once	TGTGCCAGTAGTATGCAAGGGGTCTACAATGAGCAGTTCTTC	CASSMQGVYNEQFF
TRBV27	TRBD1	TRBJ1-4	.	TGTGCCAGCAGTCCTTACAGGGGGCGGAGTGGTGAAAAACTGTTTTTT	CASSPYRGRSGEKLFF
TRBV6-5	TRBD1	TRBJ1-1	.	TGTGCCAGCAGTATAAGGCAGGGGGCGATCCTGGCTTTCTTT	CASSIRQGAILAFF
TRBV20-1	.	TRBJ1-2	.	TGCAGTGCTGGCAGGGGCGGCTACACCTTC	CSAGRGGYTF
TRBV5-1	TRBD1	TRBJ1-2	.	TGCGCCAGCAGCTTGGTTGGGACAGGGCATGGCTACACCTTC	CASSLVGTGHGYTF
TRBV7-3	TRBD2	TRBJ2-3	.	TGTGCCAGCAGCTTAATAGGTAGCGGGAGACCAGATACGCAGTATTTT	CASSLIGSGRPDTQYF
TRBV27	.	TRBJ1-1	.	TGTGCCAGCAGTTTAGCGGCGAACACTGAAGCTTTCTTT	CASSLAANTEAFF
TRBV18	.	TRBJ2-7	.	TGTGCCAGCTCACCAGGGGGCCAGAACGAGCAGTACTTC	CASSPGGQNEQYF
TRBV19	.	TRBJ2-6	once	TGTGCCAGTAGTATAGTAGCGAACAGCATTTCTGGGGCCAACGTCCTGACTTTC	CASSIVANSISGANVLTF
TRBV9	.	TRBJ1-6	.	TGTGCCAGCAGCGTTGGGAGCTCCTATAATTCACCCCTCCACTTT	CASSVGSSYNSPLHF
TRBV7-2	.	TRBJ1-3	.	TGTGCCAGCAGATTTAAAACAGGCGACTCTGGAAACACCATATATTTT	CASRFKTGDSGNTIYF
TRBV7-9	.	TRBJ2-3	.	TGTGCCAGCGGCAAGTCCGGGGGCGCAGTAGATACGCAGTATTTT	CASGKSGGAVDTQYF
TRBV24-1	TRBD1	TRBJ1-1	.	TGTGCCACCAGTGATTTGGGGGTAGGACAGGGAGCTTTCTTT	CATSDLGVGQGAFF
TRBV6-1	.	TRBJ1-5	.	TGTGCCAGCAGTGAATTACCCGGTGGGTATCAGCCCCAGCATTTT	CASSELPGGYQPQHF
TRBV28	.	TRBJ1-3	.	TGTGCCAGCACCCGGGCGGGCGGGGGTACCCGCTCTGGAAACACCATATATTTT	CASTRAGGGTRSGNTIYF
TRBV6-5	.	TRBJ1-6	.	TGTGCCAGCAGTCTTTGGACGGCCAATGTACCCCTCCACTTT	CASSLWTANVPLHF
TRBV4-2	.	TRBJ1-4	.	TGTGCCAGCAGCCAAGATTTGGGGGCTCCTGAAAAACTGTTTTTT	CASSQDLGAPEKLFF
TRBV6-6	.	TRBJ2-7	.	TGTGCCAGCAGTTACCACCGGGACGCCTCCTACGAGCAGTACTTC	CASSYHRDASYEQYF
TRBV4-2	.	TRBJ1-5	.	TGTGCCAGCAGCCCAAACCTCCGGCCAGGGTCGCATGGGGCCCAGCATTTT	CASSPNLRPGSHGAQHF
TRBV5-1	TRBD1	TRBJ1-4	.	TGCGCCAGCAGCTTGGGAACCGGGACAGCCCCCAATGAAAAACTGTTTTTT	CASSLGTGTAPNEKLFF
TRBV14	.	TRBJ2-1	.	TGTGCCAGCAGCCAAAGCGGAAGCTCCTACAATGAGCAGTTCTTC	CASSQSGSSYNEQFF
TRBV5-5	.	TRBJ2-1	.	TGTGCCAGCAGCTTGGGCGAGGACTATGAGCAGTTCTTC	CASSLGEDYEQFF
TRBV4-2	.	TRBJ2-3	.	TGTGCCAGCAGAGACAGTAGCACAGATACGCAGTATTTT	CASRDSSTDTQYF
TRBV24-1	TRBD1	TRBJ2-7	.	TGTGCCACCAGTGATTCCCTAACGACAGGGACCTACGAGCAGTACTTC	CATSDSLTTGTYEQYF
TRBV7-6	TRBD2	TRBJ2-1	.	TGTGCCAGCAGCTTAAGAGCGGGAGTATCCTACAATGAGCAGTTCTTC	CASSLRAGVSYNEQFF
TRBV30	.	TRBJ1-2	.	TGTGCCTGGACCCGACGGATGAACTATGGCTACACCTTC	CAWTRRMNYGYTF
TRBV28	.	TRBJ1-2	.	TGTGCCAGCAGTAGCCCCCCCCCATATGGCTACACCTTC	CASSSPPPYGYTF
TRBV7-9	TRBD1	TRBJ1-3	few	TGTGCCAGCAGCCTCCGACAGGGGGGCACCATATATTTT	CASSLRQGGTIYF
TRBV27	.	TRBJ1-1	.	TGTGCCAGCAGTTTTATACCGCAGGGAGGTGGTGACACTGAAGCTTTCTTT	CASSFIPQGGGDTEAFF
TRBV18	TRBD2	TRBJ2-1	once	TGTGCCAGCTCACCACCGGGAGCGGGAGTGGGCGATGAGCAGTTCTTC	CASSPPGAGVGDEQFF
TRBV13	.	TRBJ1-1	.	TGTGCCAGCAGCTTGTATCGGGGGAACACTGAAGCTTTCTTT	CASSLYRGNTEAFF
TRBV7-2	.	TRBJ1-3	.	TGTGCCAGCAGCAACGAAAACGGAAACACCATATATTTT	CASSNENGNTIYF
TRBV19	.	TRBJ1-5	.	TGTGCCAGTAGTGAGGGAGAATGGCAGCCCCAGCATTTT	CASSEGEWQPQHF